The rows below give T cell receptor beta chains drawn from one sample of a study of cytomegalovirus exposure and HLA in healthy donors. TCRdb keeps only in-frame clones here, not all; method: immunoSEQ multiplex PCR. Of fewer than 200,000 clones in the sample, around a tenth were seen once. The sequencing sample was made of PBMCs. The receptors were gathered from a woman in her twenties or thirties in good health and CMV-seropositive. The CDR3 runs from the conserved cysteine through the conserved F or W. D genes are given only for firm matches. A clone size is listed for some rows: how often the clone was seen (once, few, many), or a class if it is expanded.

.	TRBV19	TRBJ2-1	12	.	CASSIGGNEQFF	TGTGCCAGTAGTATCGGGGGCAATGAGCAGTTCTTC
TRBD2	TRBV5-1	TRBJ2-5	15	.	CASSEQGLAEETQYF	TGCGCCAGCAGCGAACAGGGACTAGCGGAAGAGACCCAGTACTTC
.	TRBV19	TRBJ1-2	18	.	CASTLHWTVGPNNYGYTF	TGTGCCAGCACTCTCCATTGGACAGTAGGCCCCAATAACTATGGCTACACCTTC
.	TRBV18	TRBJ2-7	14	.	CASRTASGSYEQYF	TGTGCCAGCCGGACTGCATCAGGCTCCTACGAGCAGTACTTC
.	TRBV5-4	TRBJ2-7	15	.	CASSLGAESLAEQYF	TGTGCCAGCAGCTTGGGAGCGGAATCTCTGGCCGAGCAGTACTTC
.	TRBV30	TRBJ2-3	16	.	CAWSVGIGRRADKQYF	TGTGCCTGGAGTGTCGGGATCGGGAGAAGGGCAGATAAGCAGTATTTT
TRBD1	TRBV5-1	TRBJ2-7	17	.	CASSWGTGLGKFHEQYF	TGCGCCAGCAGCTGGGGGACAGGGTTGGGCAAGTTCCACGAGCAGTACTTC
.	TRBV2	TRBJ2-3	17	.	CARKEGGSAGSTDTQYF	TGTGCCCGAAAAGAGGGGGGGAGCGCAGGTTCGACAGATACGCAGTATTTT
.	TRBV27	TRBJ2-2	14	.	CASSLLPLRGELFF	TGTGCCAGCAGTTTGTTACCGCTGAGGGGGGAGCTGTTTTTT
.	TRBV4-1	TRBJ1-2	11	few	CASKGVKGYTF	TGCGCCAGTAAGGGGGTGAAAGGCTACACCTTC
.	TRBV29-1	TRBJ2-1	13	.	CSGSGDPYNEQFF	TGCAGCGGCTCAGGGGACCCCTACAATGAGCAGTTCTTC
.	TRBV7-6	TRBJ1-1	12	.	CASSSATAEAFF	TGTGCCAGCAGCTCCGCGACAGCGGAAGCTTTCTTT
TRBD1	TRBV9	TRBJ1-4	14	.	CASSVGTGAEKLFF	TGTGCCAGCAGCGTCGGGACAGGCGCTGAAAAACTGTTTTTT
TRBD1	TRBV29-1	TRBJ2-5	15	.	CSVEDVQGAEGTQYF	TGCAGCGTTGAAGACGTACAGGGGGCTGAGGGGACCCAGTACTTC